This TCR beta chain was observed in a study of OX40 agonist ivuxolimab in advanced cancers. Study-wide results and caveats: Expanded peripheral T cell antigen specificity was not determined. CD4+ and CD8+ blood T cells expanded clonally by week 6 at 0.1 to 3.0 mg/kg. People who partly responded at 0.1-3.0 mg/kg had some of the least clonal expansion seen.

Sequencing used immunoSEQ multiplex PCR; TCRdb keeps in-frame clones, though not all of them. The sample records about 86,000 clones, roughly 89% being singletons. Anyone with autoimmune disease history or systemic immunosuppression was excluded. Details on this clone: The antigen is not known.

The sequence derives from an adult with an advanced solid tumor such as melanoma, head and neck, liver or kidney cancer. The sample in question was CD4+ or CD8+ T cells sorted from blood, obtained in a trial of the OX40 agonist ivuxolimab.

The CDR3 loop is CASSWDTYYEQYF. CDR3 nucleotide sequence: TGTGCCAGCAGTTGGGACACTTACTACGAGCAGTACTTC. The rearrangement joins TRBV28 to TRBJ2-7; TRBD1 might be the D (6 bases). Germline V gene data show CDR1 as MDHEN and CDR2 as SYDVKM. The CDR3 spans 13 residues. Deletions cut 4 bases from V and 3 bases from J, with 10 bases between.